In its sample, the clone carrying this TCR beta chain was seen a few times. The data stem from a study of blood T cell repertoires in COVID-19. The CDR3 has 15 residues. Germline CDR1 and CDR2: MRHNA and SNTAGT. V was pared by 0 bases and J by 4 bases, with 3 bases of the junction left unmatched. Profiling relied on immunoSEQ multiplex PCR, and the TCRdb table lists in-frame clones only, not all of them. The sample lists 180,000 or so clones, around nine tenths occurring once. The source is a man between 18 and 29 years old with active or convalescent COVID-19. The chain uses TRBV6-4 and TRBJ2-3, with 8 bases lining up with TRBD2. The specimen sequenced was peripheral blood. This CDR3 is CASSDSTGGADTQYF. CDR3 DNA sequence: TGTGCCAGCAGTGACTCGACGGGGGGGGCAGATACGCAGTATTTT.